The clone carrying this TCR beta chain was seen only a few times. Its antigen remains unidentified. A much larger clonotype is one base distant, so this may be a read error. Likely a read error: the CDR3 ends without its conserved phenylalanine or tryptophan. Germline V gene sequence: CDR1 DFQATT, CDR2 SNEGSKA (reference sequence). The CDR3 has 15 residues. Losses at the gene ends were 0 bases for V and 2 bases for J; bases not matched to a gene: 5. These data belong to a study of CD8+CD57+ T cells in acquired aplastic anemia. Whole-study context: Across the sorted CD4+ and CD8+ cells, DNA amounts averaged roughly 3 ug. General observations from the study: The number of CD8+ CDR3 sequences shared by patients and controls was approximately 31.

Profiling that covered TCR beta VDJ and CDR3 relied on genomic DNA as its template. TCRdb reanalysed the reads using MiXCR and keeps one entry per CDR3 protein. The data contain some 170,000 distinct CDR3 sequences, roughly 45% of them seen just once; the ten biggest clones take up 1.1%. This chain links TRBV20-1 with TRBJ2-7; TRBD1 agrees at 9 bases. Sequenced material: sorted CD4+, CD8+, or CD8+CD57+ T cells (not recorded which) from PBMCs. The sequence derives from a human donor in good health. CDR3 protein: CSARDAGQGTYEQYL. The DNA of the CDR3 is TGCAGTGCTAGAGATGCGGGACAGGGTACCTACGAGCAGTACCTC.